This TCR beta chain was sequenced in a study of OX40 agonist ivuxolimab in advanced cancers. Here immunoSEQ multiplex PCR was the method, and the copy in TCRdb shows in-frame clones only, minus some. Among fewer than 90,000 clones listed, roughly 92% were seen once. General study results and limits: Some nonresponders additionally presented with little normalized T-cell clonal expansion.

Worth noting for this clone: The antigen is unknown.

Germline V lookup: CDR1 MGHRA, CDR2 YSYEKL. The CDR3 totals 16 residues. V gave up 5 bases and J gave up 0 bases, with 11 bases separating them. This receptor was taken from an adult with an advanced solid tumor such as melanoma, head and neck, liver or kidney cancer. The chain links TRBV4-1 to TRBJ2-6, with D unresolved. The material sequenced was CD4+ or CD8+ T cells sorted from blood, taken in a trial of the OX40 agonist ivuxolimab. The CDR3 spells CASSLDGNSGANVLTF. In DNA form, the CDR3 reads TGCGCCAGCAGCTTGGACGGTAACTCTGGGGCCAACGTCCTGACTTTC.